The 14 T cell receptor beta chains below all came from one sample that was sequenced in a study of cytomegalovirus exposure and HLA in healthy donors. Clones were read by immunoSEQ multiplex PCR, and TCRdb kept only the in-frame ones, dropping some. The sample yields 150,000 to 200,000 clones, around 82% seen once. Input material: PBMCs. All receptors derive from a man in his thirties or forties in good health and CMV-seropositive.

The genes are TRBV27 and TRBJ2-6; TRBD1 agrees at 7 bases. After removal of 5 bases from V and 1 base from J, the junction contained 8 bases not matched to a gene. CDR1 is MNHEY, CDR2 SMNVEV, per germline (reference sequence). CDR3 size: 17 residues. CDR3 sequence (DNA): TGTGCCAGCAGTAAGAGACAGGGACGGTCTGGGGCCAACGTCCTGACTTTC. This sequence encodes CASSKRQGRSGANVLTF.

This chain uses TRBV7-2 with TRBJ2-7; D is unresolved. CDR1 and CDR2 from the germline V gene are SGHTA and FQGNSA. Trimming removed 1 base at V and 3 bases at J, with 13 bases between. CDR3 length equals 15 residues. As DNA, the CDR3 is TGTGCCAGCAGCTTAGAGTACGGTCCTTTCTACGAGCAGTACTTC. Protein product: CASSLEYGPFYEQYF.

The sample holds one count of this clone. V and J are TRBV19 and TRBJ2-7, with 7 bases matching TRBD2. The germline gives CDR1 LNHDA, CDR2 SQIVND (reference sequence). J gave up 3 bases and V 5 bases, and 7 bases lay outside the gene matches. The CDR3 is made up of 14 amino acids. The chain's CDR3 is CASSSPGLLYEQYF. The CDR3 DNA sequence: TGTGCCAGTAGTTCACCGGGACTACTCTACGAGCAGTACTTC.

The gene calls are TRBV4-3 and TRBJ2-7; TRBD1 matches at 10 bases. The CDR3 length is 17 residues. Germline-derived CDR1 and CDR2 are LGHNA and YSLEER. Losses at the gene ends were 0 bases for V and 7 bases for J; bases not matched to a gene: 12. The CDR3 DNA reads TGCGCCAGCAGCCAAGATAGGGGTCGGACAGGGGGTAGGGAGCAGTACTTC. Translating it yields CASSQDRGRTGGREQYF.

V and J are TRBV5-1 and TRBJ2-7; D might be TRBD2 (6 bases). V lost 1 base and J 1 base, leaving 9 bases between the germline ends. The CDR3 length is 14 residues. Germline-derived CDR1 and CDR2 are SGHRS and YFSETQ. In DNA, the CDR3 is TGCGCCAGCAGCTTGTCGGCGGGGTCCTACGAGCAGTACTTC. It specifies CASSLSAGSYEQYF.

V is TRBV11-2 and J is TRBJ2-2; unclear D gene. V lost 1 base to trimming and J lost 6 bases, with 12 bases between them. CDR3 length equals 15 residues. Germline CDR1 SGHAT, CDR2 FQNNGV. The CDR3 region has the DNA TGTGCCAGCAGCTTAGTTTCCGGGTCCGCCGGGGAGCTGTTTTTT. It yields the protein CASSLVSGSAGELFF.

The gene calls are TRBV2 and TRBJ2-1; D might be TRBD1 (6 bases). In germline, CDR1 is SNHLY, CDR2 FYNNEI. The CDR3 totals 14 residues. V gave up 2 bases and J gave up 7 bases, with 12 bases separating them. The CDR3: CASSERTASNEQFF. The DNA for the CDR3 is TGTGCCAGCAGTGAAAGGACAGCCAGTAATGAGCAGTTCTTC.

The chain uses TRBV4-1 and TRBJ1-2, with 7 nucleotides matching TRBD1. This CDR3 is built from 17 residues. Germline lookup yields CDR1 MGHRA and CDR2 YSYEKL. After removal of 4 bases from V and 3 bases from J, the junction contained 14 bases not matched to a gene. CDR3: CASSRLGQTAPHYGYTF. The CDR3 DNA is TGCGCCAGCAGCCGCTTGGGACAGACCGCGCCTCACTATGGCTACACCTTC.

The chain has TRBV6-5 and TRBJ2-2; D is possibly TRBD1 (5 bases). This CDR3 is built from 16 residues. V lost 2 bases and J 4 bases, leaving 14 bases between the germline ends. Germline V gives CDR1 MNHEY, CDR2 SVGAGI. This CDR3 reads CASSYEAGRPTGELFF. In DNA form, the CDR3 reads TGTGCCAGCAGTTACGAGGCAGGGCGCCCCACCGGGGAGCTGTTTTTT.

This clone appeared once. The chain carries TRBV29-1 and TRBJ1-2; D unresolved. Germline V gene data show CDR1 as SQVTM and CDR2 as ANQGSEA. V lost 5 bases and J 4 bases, leaving 17 bases between the germline ends. There are 14 residues in the CDR3. CDR3 loop: CSVQILRRGYGYTF. The CDR3 coding sequence is TGCAGCGTTCAGATCCTAAGGCGGGGCTATGGCTACACCTTC.

The genes are TRBV28 and TRBJ2-7; weak D call: TRBD2 (6 bases). Germline assignment: CDR1 MDHEN and CDR2 SYDVKM. Trimming removed 2 bases from V and 0 bases from J, with 8 bases in between. This CDR3 comprises 14 residues. CDR3 region: CASSLLASSYEQYF. CDR3 DNA: TGTGCCAGCAGTTTACTAGCGAGCTCCTACGAGCAGTACTTC. The full variable domain, its missing parts supplied by reference TRBV28 and TRBJ2-7, is DVKVTQSSRYLVKRTGEKVFLECVQDMDHENMFWYRQDPGLGLRLIYFSYDVKMKEKGDIPEGYSVSREKKERFSLILESASTNQTSMYLCASSLLASSYEQYFGPGTRLTVT.

The chain recombines TRBV28 with TRBJ2-6, with no clear D. V lost 6 bases, J lost 0 bases, and 9 bases lay in between. Germline loops: CDR1 MDHEN, CDR2 SYDVKM. This CDR3 is built from 15 residues. The CDR3 sequence: CASSYAYSGANVLTF. CDR3 bases: TGTGCCAGCAGCTATGCCTACTCTGGGGCCAACGTCCTGACTTTC.

The chain carries TRBV2 and TRBJ1-6; no clear D. The CDR3 consists of 13 residues. The V gene lost 6 bases and the J gene lost 9 bases, with 12 bases spanning the gap. The germline V gene encodes CDR1 SNHLY and CDR2 FYNNEI. In DNA form, the CDR3 reads TGTGCCAGCAGAAGAGGAATGGGTTCACCCCTCCACTTT. It is translated as CASRRGMGSPLHF.

The CDR3 DNA sequence: TGTGCCAGCAGCTTAATGGGCACCACAGGACATACGCAGTATTTT. It is translated as CASSLMGTTGHTQYF. This sequence joins TRBV7-2 and TRBJ2-3; D might be TRBD1 (5 bases). Trimming stripped 2 bases from V and 7 bases from J, with 16 bases between. Germline assignment: CDR1 SGHTA and CDR2 FQGNSA. The CDR3 covers 15 residues.